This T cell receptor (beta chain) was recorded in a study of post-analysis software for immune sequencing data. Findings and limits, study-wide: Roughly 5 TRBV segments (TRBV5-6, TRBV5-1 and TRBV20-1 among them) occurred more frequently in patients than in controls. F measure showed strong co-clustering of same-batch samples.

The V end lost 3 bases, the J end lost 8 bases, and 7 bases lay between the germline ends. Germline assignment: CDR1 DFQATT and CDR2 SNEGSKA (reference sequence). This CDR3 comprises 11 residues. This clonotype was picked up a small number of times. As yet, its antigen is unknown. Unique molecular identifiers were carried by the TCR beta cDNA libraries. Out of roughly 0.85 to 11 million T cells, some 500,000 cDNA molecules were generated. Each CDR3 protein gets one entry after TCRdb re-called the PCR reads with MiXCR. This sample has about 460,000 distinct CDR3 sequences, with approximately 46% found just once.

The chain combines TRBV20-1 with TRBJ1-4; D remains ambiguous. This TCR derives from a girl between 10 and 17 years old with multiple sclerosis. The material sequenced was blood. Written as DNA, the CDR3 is TGCAGTGCTAGGGTGGTGGAAAAACTGTTTTTT. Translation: CSARVVEKLFF.